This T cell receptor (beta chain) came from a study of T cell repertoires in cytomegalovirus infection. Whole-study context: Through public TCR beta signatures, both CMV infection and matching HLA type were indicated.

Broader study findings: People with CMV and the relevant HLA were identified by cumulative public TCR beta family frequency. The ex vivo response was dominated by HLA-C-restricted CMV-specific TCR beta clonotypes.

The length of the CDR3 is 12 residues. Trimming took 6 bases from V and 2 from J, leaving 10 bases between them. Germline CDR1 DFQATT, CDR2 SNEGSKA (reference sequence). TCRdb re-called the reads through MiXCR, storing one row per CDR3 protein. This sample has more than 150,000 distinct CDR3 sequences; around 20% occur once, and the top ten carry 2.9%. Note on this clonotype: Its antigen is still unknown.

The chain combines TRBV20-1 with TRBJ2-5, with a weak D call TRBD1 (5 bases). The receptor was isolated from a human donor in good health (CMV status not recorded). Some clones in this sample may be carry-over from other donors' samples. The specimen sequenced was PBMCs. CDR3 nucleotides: TGCAGTGCAAGGGGTCAGCAAGAGACCCAGTACTTC. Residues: CSARGQQETQYF.